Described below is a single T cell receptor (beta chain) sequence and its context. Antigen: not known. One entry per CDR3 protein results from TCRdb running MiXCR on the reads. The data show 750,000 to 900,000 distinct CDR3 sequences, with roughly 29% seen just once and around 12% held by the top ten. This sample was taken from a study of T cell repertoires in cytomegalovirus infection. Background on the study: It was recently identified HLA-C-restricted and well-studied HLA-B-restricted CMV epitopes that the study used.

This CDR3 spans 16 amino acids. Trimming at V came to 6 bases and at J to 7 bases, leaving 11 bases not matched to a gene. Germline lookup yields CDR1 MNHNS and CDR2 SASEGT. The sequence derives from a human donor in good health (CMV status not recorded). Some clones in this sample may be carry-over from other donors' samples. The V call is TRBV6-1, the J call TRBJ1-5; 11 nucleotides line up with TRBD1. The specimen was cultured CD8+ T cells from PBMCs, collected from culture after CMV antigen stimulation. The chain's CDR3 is CASREWDRGMEQPQHF. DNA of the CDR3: TGTGCCAGCAGAGAATGGGACAGGGGGATGGAACAGCCCCAGCATTTT.